The 26 T cell receptor beta chains below all came from one sample that was sequenced in a study of vaccination effects on CD4 cells after COVID-19. The ViraFEST assay expanded antigen-specific CD4+ T cells with viral peptide pools before sequencing. Following culture for around 9 days, CD4+ T cells were isolated. Antigen specificity for these receptors is unknown. Sequenced by immunoSEQ multiplex PCR; TCRdb stores in-frame clones only, minus some. The sample includes approximately 87,000 clones, around 76% of them seen just once. Specimen: CD4+ T cells from PBMCs cultured with HCoV-229E spike peptides, collected before COVID-19 vaccination. All receptors derive from a human donor who received a COVID-19 vaccine.

V and J are TRBV18 and TRBJ1-5; no definite D call. Between the trimmed V and J ends, which lost 3 bases and 3 bases, there was a span of 15 bases. CDR1 and CDR2 from the germline V gene are KGHSH and LQKENI. The CDR3 is 16 residues long. CDR3 in amino acids: CASSPFSVRDNQPQHF. The CDR3 DNA is TGTGCCAGCTCACCTTTCTCGGTTCGAGACAATCAGCCCCAGCATTTT.

The chain links TRBV30 to TRBJ1-2, with 8 bases fitting TRBD1. Germline V gene lookup returns CDR1 GTSNPN and CDR2 SVGIG (reference sequence). Losses at the gene ends were 1 base for V and 7 bases for J; bases not matched to a gene: 8. This CDR3 contains 14 residues. In DNA, the CDR3 is TGTGCCTGGAGTGATGGGCAGGGGGCGTTTGGCTACACCTTC. Its translation: CAWSDGQGAFGYTF.

This clone was seen just once. This chain links TRBV6-6 with TRBJ2-7, with 9 bases matching TRBD1. The V and J ends lost 4 bases and 2 bases, in that order; junction bases with no gene match: 6. The CDR3 consists of 15 residues. Germline loops: CDR1 MNHNY, CDR2 SVGAGI (reference sequence). The CDR3 DNA reads as TGTGCCAGCAGTTTGGGACAGGGATTTCCCTACGAGCAGTACGTC. Residues: CASSLGQGFPYEQYV.

The CDR3 reads CASSYGRSNTEAFF. CDR3 DNA: TGTGCCAGCAGTTACGGACGGTCGAACACTGAAGCTTTCTTT. The genes are TRBV6-5 and TRBJ1-1; no clear D gene. Germline loops: CDR1 MNHEY, CDR2 SVGAGI. There are 14 residues in the CDR3. Deletions cut 2 bases from V and 1 base from J, with 8 bases between.

The V call is TRBV2, the J call TRBJ1-3; D is unclear. The germline gives CDR1 SNHLY, CDR2 FYNNEI. Trimming cost V 4 bases and J 4 bases, with 11 bases left between them. The CDR3 extends over 14 amino acids. The CDR3 region has the DNA TGTGCCAGCAGTGGAGACAAGTGGGGAAACACCATATATTTT. Translated: CASSGDKWGNTIYF.

The chain uses TRBV6-5 and TRBJ2-7; D remains unclear. V shed 6 bases and J shed 3 bases, with 12 bases lying between them. Germline V gene sequence: CDR1 MNHEY, CDR2 SVGAGI. The CDR3 extends over 13 amino acids. This chain's CDR3 is CASRGNQNYEQYV. The CDR3 DNA sequence: TGTGCCAGCAGGGGGAACCAGAACTACGAGCAGTACGTC.

The chain employs TRBV5-1 and TRBJ2-1; 11 nucleotides agree with TRBD1. This CDR3 has 15 residues. Unmatched junction bases numbered 10, after V lost 7 bases and J lost 7 bases. Germline V gives CDR1 SGHRS, CDR2 YFSETQ. CDR3: CASRVGTGGPNEQFF. Written as DNA, the CDR3 is TGCGCCAGCCGGGTCGGGACAGGGGGTCCAAATGAGCAGTTCTTC.

This rearrangement joins TRBV5-1 to TRBJ1-3; D uncertain. The CDR3 has 14 amino acids. The V gene lost 4 bases and the J gene lost 8 bases, with 16 bases spanning the gap. In germline, CDR1 is SGHRS, CDR2 YFSETQ. This chain's CDR3 is CASSPRGFVDTIYF. The CDR3 bases are TGCGCCAGCAGCCCTCGAGGCTTCGTGGACACCATATATTTT. The full variable domain, with the rest looked up from reference TRBV5-1 and TRBJ1-3, is KAGVTQTPRYLIKTRGQQVTLSCSPISGHRSVSWYQQTPGQGLQFLFEYFSETQRNKGNFPGRFSGRQFSNSRSEMNVSTLELGDSALYLCASSPRGFVDTIYFGEGSWLTVV.

This clone was observed once. This chain connects TRBV30 to TRBJ1-4; the D is unclear. In germline, CDR1 is GTSNPN, CDR2 SVGIG (reference sequence). The ends were cut back, 2 bases at V and 7 bases at J, with 14 bases in the middle. The CDR3 loop spans 14 amino acids. The CDR3, as DNA: TGTGCCTGGAGTCCGGGCGCAACCCCTGAAAAACTGTTTTTT. Its translation is CAWSPGATPEKLFF.

This chain joins TRBV5-6 and TRBJ2-3; a possible D gene is TRBD1 (6 bases). In germline, CDR1 is SGHDT, CDR2 YYEEEE. V gave up 0 bases and J gave up 2 bases, with 7 bases separating them. The CDR3 length is 14 residues. Here the CDR3 reads CASSLDRATDTQYF. The CDR3 nucleotides read TGTGCCAGCAGCTTGGACAGGGCCACAGATACGCAGTATTTT.

The genes are TRBV3-1 (or the pseudogene TRBV3-2) and TRBJ1-4; D gene ambiguous. CDR1 is LGHDT and CDR2 is YNNKEL in the germline V gene (reference sequence). CDR3 size: 11 residues. Trimming pared 4 bases from V and 8 bases from J, leaving 5 bases between. CDR3 nucleotides: TGTGCCAGCAGCCTTGGGGAAAAACTGTTTTTT. Protein product: CASSLGEKLFF.

The J gene is TRBJ2-5, the V gene TRBV3-1 (or the pseudogene TRBV3-2), with TRBD2 matching over 7 bases. Trimming at V came to 5 bases and at J to 5 bases, leaving 5 bases not matched to a gene. The CDR3 runs 13 residues. The germline CDR1 and CDR2 sequences are LGHDT and YNNKEL (reference sequence). The CDR3 spells CASSTTSLETQYF. The CDR3 DNA reads as TGTGCCAGCAGCACGACTAGCTTGGAGACCCAGTACTTC.

This clone was found once. V gene TRBV11-1 combines with J gene TRBJ2-3; no definite D call. V lost 1 base and J lost 1, with 6 bases in between. This CDR3 has 14 residues. Germline CDR1 is SGHAT and CDR2 is FQDESV (reference sequence). The CDR3 nucleotides are TGTGCCAGCAGCTTAGTTGGAGGCACAGATACGCAGTATTTT. This gives the protein CASSLVGGTDTQYF.

A single count supports this clone. The rearrangement uses TRBV11-2 and TRBJ1-1, with 9 bases fitting TRBD1. V lost 6 bases, J lost 9 bases, and 8 bases stayed unmatched. This CDR3 is built from 13 residues. Germline lookup yields CDR1 SGHAT and CDR2 FQNNGV. The CDR3 DNA reads TGTGCCAGCAGTTTGGACAGGGGAGGAAAAGCTTTCTTT. Its protein product is CASSLDRGGKAFF.

This chain connects TRBV6-5 to TRBJ2-3; 8 bases match TRBD1. This CDR3 is built from 15 residues. The germline gives CDR1 MNHEY, CDR2 SVGAGI. With 6 bases clipped from V and 3 bases from J, the junction kept 8 bases outside the gene matches. The CDR3 DNA follows: TGTGCCAGCAGGTGGCAGGGGGCTCTAACAGATACGCAGTATTTT. Amino acid sequence: CASRWQGALTDTQYF.

The chain has TRBV30 and TRBJ2-6; D is unresolved. The V end was cut by 2 bases, the J end by 0 bases, with 14 bases between. Germline V gene data show CDR1 as GTSNPN and CDR2 as SVGIG (reference sequence). This CDR3 comprises 17 residues. The CDR3 DNA follows: TGTGCCTGGAGTCCACCCGGGCAGCCCTCTGGGGCCAACGTCCTGACTTTC. This codes for CAWSPPGQPSGANVLTF. The full variable domain, rest sourced from reference TRBV30 and TRBJ2-6, is SQTIHQWPATLVQPVGSPLSLECTVEGTSNPNLYWYRQAAGRGLQLLFYSVGIGQISSEVPQNLSASRPQDRQFILSSKKLLLSDSGFYLCAWSPPGQPSGANVLTFGAGSRLTVL.

The chain couples TRBV12-3 or TRBV12-4 to TRBJ1-2, with D unclear. CDR3 length: 13 residues. Trimming left V 3 bases short and J 7 bases short, with 12 bases between. The CDR3 region has the DNA TGTGCCAGCAGTTTGCAGTTACCCCCTGGCTACACCTTC. Translated, it gives CASSLQLPPGYTF.

V gene TRBV19 combines with J gene TRBJ2-2; D not resolved. The CDR3 has 16 amino acids. The V end was cut by 2 bases, the J end by 0 bases, with 10 bases between. The V gene's germline CDR1 is LNHDA and CDR2 SQIVND (reference sequence). The CDR3 sequence: CASSILGGSNTGELFF. In nucleotides, the CDR3 is TGTGCCAGTAGTATATTGGGCGGATCGAACACCGGGGAGCTGTTTTTT.

The chain couples TRBV9 to TRBJ2-5; D possibly uses TRBD1 or TRBD2 (6 bases each). V lost 0 bases and J lost 5, with 11 bases in between. CDR1 and CDR2 (germline): SGDLS, YYNGEE. This CDR3 spans 14 amino acids. The DNA of the CDR3 is TGTGCCAGCAGCGTAGCGGGGGCCGGGGAGACCCAGTACTTC. Translated: CASSVAGAGETQYF.

This clone turned up a few times. V usage is TRBV7-2 and J usage is TRBJ2-1, with no clear D. This CDR3 is built from 12 residues. Trimming pared 0 bases from V and 8 bases from J, leaving 5 bases between. CDR1 is SGHTA and CDR2 is FQGNSA in the germline V gene. The CDR3 bases are TGTGCCAGCAGCTTAGCCGGGTATGAGCAGTTCTTC. It yields the protein CASSLAGYEQFF.

This chain joins TRBV9 and TRBJ2-2; TRBD1 aligns across 7 bases. The CDR3 spans 15 residues. Looked up from germline, CDR1 is SGDLS and CDR2 is YYNGEE. V was clipped by 4 bases and J by 2 bases; unmatched bases: 5. The CDR3: CASSPRTGNTGELFF. CDR3 nucleotide sequence: TGTGCCAGCAGCCCGAGGACAGGCAACACCGGGGAGCTGTTTTTT.

The chain uses TRBV7-2 and TRBJ2-5, with D perhaps matching TRBD2 (6 bases). CDR1 is SGHTA, CDR2 FQGNSA, per germline. Trimming took 3 bases from V and 2 from J, leaving 7 bases between them. CDR3 length equals 13 residues. The CDR3 loop is CASSFGGQETQYF. The CDR3 DNA reads TGTGCCAGCAGCTTCGGGGGTCAAGAGACCCAGTACTTC.

A few counts support this clone. This chain joins TRBV4-1 and TRBJ1-2; 7 nucleotides match TRBD1. Germline loops: CDR1 MGHRA, CDR2 YSYEKL. J lost 4 bases, V lost 5 bases, and 10 bases had no gene match. This CDR3 contains 15 residues. The CDR3, as DNA: TGCGCCAGCAGCGACTCGACAGGGTCGGGCTATGGCTACACCTTC. This codes for CASSDSTGSGYGYTF.

The chain uses TRBV23-1 and TRBJ2-3; maybe TRBD2 (7 bases). Being an ORF, TRBV23-1 has a function that is uncertain. Trimming took 2 bases from V and 4 from J, leaving 13 bases between them. This CDR3 contains 15 residues. CDR3 protein: CASSQMGGPPDTQYF. The CDR3, as DNA: TGCGCCAGCAGTCAAATGGGGGGGCCCCCAGATACGCAGTATTTT.

The chain recombines TRBV19 with TRBJ2-2; D gene unclear. Per germline, CDR1 LNHDA and CDR2 SQIVND (reference sequence). The ends were cut back, 1 base at V and 5 bases at J, with 11 bases in the middle. The CDR3 totals 15 residues. The CDR3 loop reads CASSIVIGGTGELFF. In DNA, the CDR3 is TGTGCCAGTAGTATAGTAATTGGTGGGACCGGGGAGCTGTTTTTT. The full variable domain, its missing parts supplied by reference TRBV19 and TRBJ2-2, is DGGITQSPKYLFRKEGQNVTLSCEQNLNHDAMYWYRQDPGQGLRLIYYSQIVNDFQKGDIAEGYSVSREKKESFPLTVTSAQKNPTAFYLCASSIVIGGTGELFFGEGSRLTVL.

This clone occurred once. The chain carries TRBV27 and TRBJ1-1; 9 bases agree with TRBD1. Germline V gene lookup returns CDR1 MNHEY and CDR2 SMNVEV (reference sequence). Germline trimming cut 5 bases from V and 11 bases from J; bases unmatched to any gene: 18. The CDR3 loop spans 16 amino acids. Here the CDR3 DNA reads TGTGCCAGCAGTCCTCCCCTCGACAGGGGGGCTATTGGGGCTTTCTTT. Translation gives CASSPPLDRGAIGAFF.